This TCR beta chain is from a study of blood T cell repertoires in COVID-19. As processed by the authors: Scientists estimated how many nucleated cells there were by amplifying reference gene primers. TCRdb keeps only in-frame clones here, not all; method: immunoSEQ multiplex PCR. V, J and clone size reflect that table, while D and trimming were determined from the DNA. The table shows some 180,000 clones, with 65% to 85% occurring only once. Germline V gives CDR1 KGHDR, CDR2 SFDVKD. Trimming took off 5 bases at V and 7 bases at J, with 17 bases between the two ends. The CDR3 spans 15 residues. The clonotype originates from a woman between 35 and 50 years old with COVID-19, enrolled during active disease. The sample was peripheral blood. The chain employs TRBV24-1 and TRBJ2-1; tentatively, D is TRBD2 (5 bases). CDR3 region: CATSGVGILKNEQFF. In DNA, the CDR3 is TGTGCCACCAGTGGCGTCGGGATTTTGAAGAATGAGCAGTTCTTC.